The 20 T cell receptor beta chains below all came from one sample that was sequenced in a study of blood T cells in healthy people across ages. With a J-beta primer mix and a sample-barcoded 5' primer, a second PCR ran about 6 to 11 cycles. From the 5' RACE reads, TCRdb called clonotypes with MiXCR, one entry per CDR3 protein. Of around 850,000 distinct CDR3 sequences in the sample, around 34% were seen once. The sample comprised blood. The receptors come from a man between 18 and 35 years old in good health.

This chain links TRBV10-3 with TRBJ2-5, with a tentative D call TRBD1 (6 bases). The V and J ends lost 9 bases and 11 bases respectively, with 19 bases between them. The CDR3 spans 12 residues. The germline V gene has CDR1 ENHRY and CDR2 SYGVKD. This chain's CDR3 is CAISTGINEQYF. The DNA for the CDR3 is TGTGCCATTTCTACAGGGATCAATGAGCAGTACTTC.

The CDR3 loop is CASSLEAGGYGNQPQHF. CDR3 DNA sequence: TGTGCCAGCAGCTTAGAAGCAGGGGGCTACGGCAATCAGCCCCAGCATTTT. The chain joins TRBV7-2 to TRBJ1-5; 8 bases are shared with TRBD1. This CDR3 spans 17 amino acids. In germline, CDR1 is SGHTA, CDR2 FQGNSA. The J segment lost 2 bases and the V segment lost 1 base, leaving 7 bases of the junction unmatched.

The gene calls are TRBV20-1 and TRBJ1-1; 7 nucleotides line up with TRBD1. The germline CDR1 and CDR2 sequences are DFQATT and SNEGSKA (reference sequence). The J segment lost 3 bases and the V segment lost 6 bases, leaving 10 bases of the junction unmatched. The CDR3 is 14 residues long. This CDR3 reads CSATTGLEDTEAFF. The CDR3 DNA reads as TGCAGTGCAACGACAGGGTTGGAGGACACTGAAGCTTTCTTT.

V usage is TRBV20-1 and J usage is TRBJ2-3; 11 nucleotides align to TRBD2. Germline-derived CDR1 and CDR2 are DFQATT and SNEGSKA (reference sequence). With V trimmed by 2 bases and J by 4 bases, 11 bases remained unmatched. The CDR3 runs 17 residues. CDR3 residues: CSARPFFSGGAPDTQYF. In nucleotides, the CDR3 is TGCAGTGCTAGACCGTTTTTTAGCGGGGGGGCTCCAGATACGCAGTATTTT.

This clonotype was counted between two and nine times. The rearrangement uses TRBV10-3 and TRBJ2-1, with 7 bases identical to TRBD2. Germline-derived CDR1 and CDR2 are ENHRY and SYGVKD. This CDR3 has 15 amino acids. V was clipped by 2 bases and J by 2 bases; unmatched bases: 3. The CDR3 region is CAISEGSGAYNEQFF. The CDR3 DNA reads TGTGCCATCAGTGAGGGGAGCGGGGCCTACAATGAGCAGTTCTTC.

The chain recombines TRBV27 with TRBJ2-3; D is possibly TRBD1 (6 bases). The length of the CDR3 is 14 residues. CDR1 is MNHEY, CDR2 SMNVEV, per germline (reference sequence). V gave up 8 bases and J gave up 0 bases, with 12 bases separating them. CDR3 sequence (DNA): TGTGCCAGCCGAGGGGGAAGCAGCACAGATACGCAGTATTTT. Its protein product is CASRGGSSTDTQYF.

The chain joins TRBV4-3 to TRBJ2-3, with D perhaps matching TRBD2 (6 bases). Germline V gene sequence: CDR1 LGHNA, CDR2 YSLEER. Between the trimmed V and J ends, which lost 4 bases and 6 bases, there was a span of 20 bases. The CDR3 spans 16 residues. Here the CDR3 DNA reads TGCGCCAGCAGCCTCGCAGCGCGGGGAGTTCTGGATACGCAGTATTTT. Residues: CASSLAARGVLDTQYF.

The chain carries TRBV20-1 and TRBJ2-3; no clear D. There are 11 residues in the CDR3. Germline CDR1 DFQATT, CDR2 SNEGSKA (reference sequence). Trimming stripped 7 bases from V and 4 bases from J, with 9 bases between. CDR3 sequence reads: CSGGKADTQYF. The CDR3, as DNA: TGCAGTGGTGGTAAGGCAGATACGCAGTATTTT.

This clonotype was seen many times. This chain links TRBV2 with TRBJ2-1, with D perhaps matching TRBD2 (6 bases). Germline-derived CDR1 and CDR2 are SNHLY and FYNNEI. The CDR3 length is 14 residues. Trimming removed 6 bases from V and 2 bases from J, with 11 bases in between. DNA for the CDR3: TGTGCCAGCAGACCAGGACTAACCTACAATGAGCAGTTCTTC. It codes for CASRPGLTYNEQFF.

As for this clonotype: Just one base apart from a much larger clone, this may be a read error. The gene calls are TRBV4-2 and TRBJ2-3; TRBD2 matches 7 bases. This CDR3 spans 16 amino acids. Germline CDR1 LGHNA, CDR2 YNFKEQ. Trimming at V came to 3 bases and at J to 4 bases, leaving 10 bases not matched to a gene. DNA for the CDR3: TGTGCCAGCAGCCAGGAAGTAAGCGGGAAACCAGATACGCAGTATTTT. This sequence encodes CASSQEVSGKPDTQYF.

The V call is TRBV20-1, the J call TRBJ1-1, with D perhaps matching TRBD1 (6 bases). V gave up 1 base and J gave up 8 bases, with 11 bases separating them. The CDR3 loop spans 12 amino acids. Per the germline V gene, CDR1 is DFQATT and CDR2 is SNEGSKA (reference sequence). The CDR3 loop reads CSARVSGTEAFF. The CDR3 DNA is TGCAGTGCTAGAGTAAGTGGGACAGAAGCTTTCTTT.

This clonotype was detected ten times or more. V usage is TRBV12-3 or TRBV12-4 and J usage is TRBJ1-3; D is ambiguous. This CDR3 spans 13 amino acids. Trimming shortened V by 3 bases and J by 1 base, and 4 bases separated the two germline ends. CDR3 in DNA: TGTGCCAGCAGTTTGGGGTCTGGAAACACCATATATTTT. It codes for CASSLGSGNTIYF.

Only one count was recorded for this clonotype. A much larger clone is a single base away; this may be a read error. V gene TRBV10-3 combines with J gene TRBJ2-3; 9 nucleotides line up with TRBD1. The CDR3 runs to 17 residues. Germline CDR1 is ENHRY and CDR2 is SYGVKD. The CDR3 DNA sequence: TGTGCCATCAGTGATCCCGCCGGGACAGGGTGGACAGATACGCGGTATTTT. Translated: CAISDPAGTGWTDTRYF.

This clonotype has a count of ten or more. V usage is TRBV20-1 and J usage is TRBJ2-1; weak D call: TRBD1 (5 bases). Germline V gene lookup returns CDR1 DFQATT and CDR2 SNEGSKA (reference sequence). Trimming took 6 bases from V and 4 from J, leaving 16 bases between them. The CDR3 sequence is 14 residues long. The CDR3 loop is CSASLDRLYNEQFF. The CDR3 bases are TGCAGTGCGAGCCTTGACAGATTATACAATGAGCAGTTCTTC.

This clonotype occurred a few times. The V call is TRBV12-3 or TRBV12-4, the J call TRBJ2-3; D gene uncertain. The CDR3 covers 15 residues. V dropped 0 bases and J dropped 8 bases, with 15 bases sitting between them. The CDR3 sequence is CASSLAIVGRGTQYF. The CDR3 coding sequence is TGTGCCAGCAGTTTAGCGATAGTGGGTAGAGGTACGCAGTATTTT.

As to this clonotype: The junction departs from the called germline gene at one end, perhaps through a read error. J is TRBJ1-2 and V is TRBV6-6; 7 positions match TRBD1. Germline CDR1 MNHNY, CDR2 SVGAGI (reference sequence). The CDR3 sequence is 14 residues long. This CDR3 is CASGYSTGTYGYTF. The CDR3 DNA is TGTGCCAGCGGTTACTCGACAGGGACCTATGGCTACACCTTC.

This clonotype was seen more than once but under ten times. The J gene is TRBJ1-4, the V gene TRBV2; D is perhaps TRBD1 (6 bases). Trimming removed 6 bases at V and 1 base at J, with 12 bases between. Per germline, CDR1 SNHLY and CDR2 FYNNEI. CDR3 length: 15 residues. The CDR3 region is CASRSLQGTNEKLFF. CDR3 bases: TGTGCCAGCAGGTCCCTACAGGGAACTAATGAAAAACTGTTTTTT.

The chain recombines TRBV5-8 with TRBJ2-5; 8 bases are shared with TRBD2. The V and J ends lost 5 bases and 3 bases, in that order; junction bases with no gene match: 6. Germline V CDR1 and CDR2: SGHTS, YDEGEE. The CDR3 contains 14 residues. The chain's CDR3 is CASRLRGGKETQYF. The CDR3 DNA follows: TGTGCCAGCAGACTACGGGGGGGCAAAGAGACCCAGTACTTC.

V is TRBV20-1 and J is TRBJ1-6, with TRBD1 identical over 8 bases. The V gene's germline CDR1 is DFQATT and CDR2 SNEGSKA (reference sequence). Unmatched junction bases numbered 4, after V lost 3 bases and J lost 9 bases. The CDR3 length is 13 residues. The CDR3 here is CSARTGVRSPLHF. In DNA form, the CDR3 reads TGCAGTGCTAGGACAGGGGTGCGTTCACCCCTCCACTTT.

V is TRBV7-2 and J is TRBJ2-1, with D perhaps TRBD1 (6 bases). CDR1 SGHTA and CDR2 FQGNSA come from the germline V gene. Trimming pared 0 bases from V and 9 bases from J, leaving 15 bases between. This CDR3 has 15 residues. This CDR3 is CASSLASTGTVEQFF. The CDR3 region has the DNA TGTGCCAGCAGCTTAGCGAGCACAGGGACGGTTGAGCAGTTCTTC.